The entry that follows covers one TCR beta chain sequence. The antigen is unknown. Time point of the sample: week 47, end of study. Each dose of the vaccine consisted of 300 ug of mutant IDH1 20-mer peptide, with topical imiquimod. During weeks 1, 3, 5, 7, 11, 15, 19 and 23, patients received eight vaccinations. Profiling relied on immunoSEQ multiplex PCR, and the TCRdb table lists in-frame clones only, not all of them. The sample has approximately 56,000 clones, approximately 71% seen once. This sample stems from a study of a mutant IDH1 vaccine in newly diagnosed glioma. Germline V gives CDR1 MNHEY, CDR2 SVGAGI. The CDR3 covers 12 residues. V lost 6 bases and J lost 7; bases outside the gene matches: 4.

The sequencing used PBMCs, collected from a glioma patient whose treatment included an IDH1 peptide vaccine. The genes are TRBV6-5 and TRBJ2-7; TRBD1 agrees at 9 bases. The origin of this receptor is a man in his fifties or sixties with glioma. In DNA form, the CDR3 reads TGTGCCAGCAGCCAGGACAGGGGAGAGCAGTACTTC. Protein sequence: CASSQDRGEQYF.